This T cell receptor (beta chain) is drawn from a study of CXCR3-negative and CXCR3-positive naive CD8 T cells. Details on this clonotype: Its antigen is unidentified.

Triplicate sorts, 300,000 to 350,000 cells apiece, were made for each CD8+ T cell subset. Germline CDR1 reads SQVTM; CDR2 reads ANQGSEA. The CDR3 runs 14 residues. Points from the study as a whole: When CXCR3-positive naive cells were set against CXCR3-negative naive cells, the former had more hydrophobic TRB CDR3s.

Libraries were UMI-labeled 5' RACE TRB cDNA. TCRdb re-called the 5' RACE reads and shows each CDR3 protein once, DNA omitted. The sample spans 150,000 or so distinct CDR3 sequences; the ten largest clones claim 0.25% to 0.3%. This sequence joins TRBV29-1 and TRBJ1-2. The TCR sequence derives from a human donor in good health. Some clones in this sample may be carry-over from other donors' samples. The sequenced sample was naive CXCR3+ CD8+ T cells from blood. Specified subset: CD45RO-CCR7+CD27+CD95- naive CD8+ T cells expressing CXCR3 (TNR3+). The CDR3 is CSVDTPGRDYGYTF. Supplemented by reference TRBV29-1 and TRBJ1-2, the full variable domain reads SAVISQKPSRDICQRGTSLTIQCQVDSQVTMMFWYRQQPGQSLTLIATANQGSEATYESGFVIDKFPISRPNLTFSTLTVSNMSPEDSSIYLCSVDTPGRDYGYTFGSGTRLTVV.